One and the same sample provided the 7 T cell receptor beta chains below, sequenced in a study of shared clonotypes between healthy human individuals. Clones were read by immunoSEQ multiplex PCR, and TCRdb kept only the in-frame ones, dropping some. The table lists around 1.9 million clones, about 93% of them singletons. Naivety among CD8 cells was defined by CD45RO negativity and positive CCR7 selection, thereby excluding terminally differentiated effector memory CD45RA+ cells. The sequenced material came from naive CD8+ T cells from PBMCs. These receptors were obtained from a man aged 18 to 29 in good health. Some clones in this sample may be carry-over from other donors' samples.

Remarks on this clone: Different DNA sequences within this sample yield the same CDR3. The V call is TRBV27, the J call TRBJ1-1; the D gene is possibly TRBD1 (6 bases). Germline CDR1 and CDR2: MNHEY and SMNVEV (reference sequence). The CDR3 is made up of 14 amino acids. V shed 3 bases and J shed 0 bases, with 8 bases lying between them. CDR3 nucleotides: TGTGCCAGCAGTTTCGGGACATTGAACACTGAAGCTTTCTTT. Protein product: CASSFGTLNTEAFF.

CDR3 loop: CASSSSPLAGISYNEQFF. CDR3 bases: TGCGCCAGCAGCTCCTCCCCCCTAGCGGGTATCTCCTACAATGAGCAGTTCTTC. The chain links TRBV5-1 to TRBJ2-1; TRBD2 matches 8 bases. Germline V CDR1 and CDR2: SGHRS, YFSETQ. V lost 3 bases to trimming and J lost 0 bases; unmatched junction nucleotides: 11. The CDR3 totals 18 residues.

In regard to this clone: A read error may produce the germline difference seen at one junction end. The chain joins TRBV2 to TRBJ2-7; no clear D gene. This CDR3 comprises 13 residues. Germline V lookup: CDR1 SNHLY, CDR2 FYNNEI. CDR3 region: CASREGYKHEQYF. The CDR3 DNA sequence: TGTGCCAGCAGGGAAGGCTACAAGCACGAGCAGTACTTC.

The V call is TRBV6-6, the J call TRBJ2-1; D may be TRBD2 (6 bases). This CDR3 has 15 amino acids. Germline CDR1 MNHNY, CDR2 SVGAGI (reference sequence). The V end was cut by 2 bases, the J end by 6 bases, with 14 bases between. CDR3 coding DNA: TGTGCCAGCAGTTACCCCGGGACTTTAGGCAATGAGCAGTTCTTC. This codes for CASSYPGTLGNEQFF.

The chain recombines TRBV2 with TRBJ1-1, with 9 bases that match TRBD1. The CDR3 has 19 amino acids. The trim removed 3 bases at V and 0 bases at J, leaving 14 bases unmatched. CDR1 is SNHLY, CDR2 FYNNEI, per germline. CDR3 sequence: CASSDRRGGTGILNTEAFF. The CDR3 DNA sequence: TGTGCCAGCAGTGATAGGAGGGGGGGGACAGGGATTTTGAACACTGAAGCTTTCTTT.

CDR3 sequence (DNA): TGTGCCACCAGCCCCAGGGCCGCCTACGAGCAGTACTTC. Residues: CATSPRAAYEQYF. The genes are TRBV27 and TRBJ2-7, with D possibly being TRBD1 (5 bases). Germline V lookup: CDR1 MNHEY, CDR2 SMNVEV (reference sequence). V gave up 10 bases and J gave up 2 bases, with 15 bases separating them. The CDR3 contains 13 residues.

The CDR3 nucleotides are TGTGCCTGGAGTGCCGGCAGGGGAACCACTGAAGCTTTCTTT. Its protein is CAWSAGRGTTEAFF. The chain has TRBV30 and TRBJ1-1; tentative D call: TRBD1 (6 bases). The CDR3 totals 14 residues. V lost 1 base to trimming and J lost 4 bases, with 13 bases between them. Germline V gene sequence: CDR1 GTSNPN, CDR2 SVGIG (reference sequence).